This T cell receptor (beta chain) was profiled in a study of blood T cells in healthy people across ages. V lost 2 bases to trimming and J lost 1 base; unmatched junction nucleotides: 6. Germline CDR1 reads DFQATT; CDR2 reads SNEGSKA (reference sequence). This CDR3 is built from 15 residues. Through a sample-barcoded 5' primer and a J-beta primer mix, a second PCR was run for roughly 6 to 12 cycles. TCRdb fed the 5' RACE reads into MiXCR, producing one record per CDR3 protein. The sample holds 1.2 million to 1.5 million distinct CDR3 sequences, approximately 59% seen once. The rearrangement links TRBV20-1 to TRBJ2-7; 9 bases line up with TRBD1. The origin of this receptor is a man aged 18 to 29 in good health. The sample consisted of blood. Here the CDR3 DNA reads TGCAGTGCTAGACCCGGGACAGGGCTTTCCTACGAGCAGTACTTC. Translated: CSARPGTGLSYEQYF.